Listed here are 10 T cell receptor beta chains from one sample, sequenced in a study of identical twins. TCRdb redid the calling of the 5' RACE reads with MiXCR, one entry per CDR3 protein. The sample lists hundreds of thousands of distinct CDR3 sequences; approximately 7.3% were seen once. In addition, the sample was reused for a study of yellow fever vaccine responses in identical twins.

The specimen was CD8+ T cells sorted from blood. The receptors originated from a woman aged 18 to 35 in good health.

The chain joins TRBV7-2 to TRBJ2-7, with D possibly matching TRBD1 (6 bases). Per the germline V gene, CDR1 is SGHTA and CDR2 is FQGNSA. CDR3 length: 14 amino acids. Trimming stripped 3 bases from V and 7 bases from J, with 16 bases between. CDR3 in amino acids: CASSFWTASREQYF. The CDR3 nucleotides read TGTGCCAGCAGCTTCTGGACAGCATCTCGGGAGCAGTACTTC. The full variable domain, rest sourced from reference TRBV7-2 and TRBJ2-7, is GAGVSQSPSNKVTEKGKDVELRCDPISGHTALYWYRQSLGQGLEFLIYFQGNSAPDKSGLPSDRFSAERTGGSVSTLTIQRTQQEDSAVYLCASSFWTASREQYFGPGTRLTVT.

This clonotype was seen repeatedly, ten times or more. The chain employs TRBV12-3 or TRBV12-4 and TRBJ1-1; the D is unclear. CDR3 length: 12 amino acids. V dropped 10 bases and J dropped 6 bases, with 15 bases sitting between them. For the CDR3, the DNA is TGTGCCACCGATGATACAGTCGCTGAAGCTTTCTTT. Its protein product is CATDDTVAEAFF.

The rearrangement links TRBV6-1 to TRBJ1-1; 9 nucleotides agree with TRBD1. With V trimmed by 7 bases and J by 5 bases, 11 bases remained unmatched. There are 15 residues in the CDR3. CDR1 is MNHNS, CDR2 SASEGT, per germline. CDR3: CASTITGGLGTEAFF. The CDR3 nucleotides are TGTGCCAGCACTATTACAGGGGGCCTGGGGACTGAAGCTTTCTTT.

Concerning this clonotype itself: Just one base apart from a much larger clone, this may be a read error. This chain connects TRBV3-1 to TRBJ2-7; TRBD1 agrees at 7 bases. Germline V lookup: CDR1 LGHDT, CDR2 YNNKEL (reference sequence). The CDR3 totals 15 residues. The CDR3 DNA is TGTGCCAGCTGCCAAAAACCGACAGGGTTTAACGAGCAGTACTTC. As protein: CASCQKPTGFNEQYF.

In DNA, the CDR3 is TGCGCCAGCAGTCAATCCGCGGGAGAGGAATACAATGAGCAGTTCTTC. It codes for CASSQSAGEEYNEQFF. This chain links TRBV23-1 with TRBJ2-1; 7 positions match TRBD2. TRBV23-1 is an ORF; its function is uncertain. With 0 bases clipped from V and 4 bases from J, the junction kept 6 bases outside the gene matches. There are 16 residues in the CDR3.

This clonotype came up many times. This chain links TRBV14 with TRBJ2-7, with D uncertain. CDR1 SGHDN and CDR2 FVKESK come from the germline V gene. The V gene lost 1 base and the J gene lost 5 bases, with 3 bases spanning the gap. The CDR3 length is 11 residues. CDR3 sequence: CASSQGHEQYF. CDR3 sequence (DNA): TGTGCCAGCAGCCAAGGTCACGAGCAGTACTTC.

In this sample, this clonotype turned up a few times. The CDR3 region is CASSLADRPSGGNTIYF. The DNA of the CDR3 is TGTGCCAGCAGCCTGGCCGACAGGCCCTCCGGAGGAAACACCATATATTTT. The chain couples TRBV5-6 to TRBJ1-3, with D possibly matching TRBD1 (6 bases). V lost 4 bases and J lost 4, with 21 bases in between. The germline V gene has CDR1 SGHDT and CDR2 YYEEEE. This CDR3 spans 17 amino acids. Full variable domain (missing parts from reference TRBV5-6 and TRBJ1-3): DAGVTQSPTHLIKTRGQQVTLRCSPKSGHDTVSWYQQALGQGPQFIFQYYEEEERQRGNFPDRFSGHQFPNYSSELNVNALLLGDSALYLCASSLADRPSGGNTIYFGEGSWLTVV.

This clonotype was picked up a small number of times. This chain's CDR3 is CASTSRGMGGTGELFF. CDR3 DNA: TGTGCCAGCACCTCAAGGGGGATGGGCGGCACCGGGGAGCTGTTTTTT. The chain couples TRBV21-1 to TRBJ2-2; the table's TRBD1 call for D was not verified on the DNA. TRBV21-1 is termed a pseudogene. The CDR3 sequence is 16 residues long.

The chain recombines TRBV12-3 or TRBV12-4 with TRBJ1-4; D remains unclear. The CDR3 has 15 amino acids. Trimming took off 6 bases at V and 0 bases at J, with 11 bases between the two ends. The CDR3: CASRATPSTNEKLFF. The CDR3 DNA follows: TGTGCCAGCAGAGCGACACCATCAACTAATGAAAAACTGTTTTTT.

This clonotype was picked up a small number of times. The J gene is TRBJ2-1, the V gene TRBV12-5; 7 bases are shared with TRBD2. V was clipped by 3 bases and J by 9 bases; unmatched bases: 5. CDR3 length: 13 residues. Germline lookup yields CDR1 LGHNT and CDR2 FRNRAP. The CDR3: CASGFGLGFEQFF. The DNA of the CDR3 is TGTGCTAGTGGTTTCGGACTAGGTTTTGAGCAGTTCTTC.